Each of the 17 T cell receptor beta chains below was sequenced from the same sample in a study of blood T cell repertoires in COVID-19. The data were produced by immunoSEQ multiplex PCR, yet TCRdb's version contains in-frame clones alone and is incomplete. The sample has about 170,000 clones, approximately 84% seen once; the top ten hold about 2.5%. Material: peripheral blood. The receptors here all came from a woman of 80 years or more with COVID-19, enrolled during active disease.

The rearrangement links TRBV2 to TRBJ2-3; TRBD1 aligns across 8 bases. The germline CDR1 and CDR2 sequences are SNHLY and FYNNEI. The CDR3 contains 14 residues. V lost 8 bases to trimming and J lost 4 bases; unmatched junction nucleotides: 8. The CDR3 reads CASGGQGRADTQYF. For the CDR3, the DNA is TGTGCCAGCGGCGGACAGGGCAGAGCAGATACGCAGTATTTT. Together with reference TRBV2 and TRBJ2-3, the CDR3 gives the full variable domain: EPEVTQTPSHQVTQMGQEVILRCVPISNHLYFYWYRQILGQKVEFLVSFYNNEISEKSEIFDDQFSVERPDGSNFTLKIRSTKLEDSAMYFCASGGQGRADTQYFGPGTRLTVL.

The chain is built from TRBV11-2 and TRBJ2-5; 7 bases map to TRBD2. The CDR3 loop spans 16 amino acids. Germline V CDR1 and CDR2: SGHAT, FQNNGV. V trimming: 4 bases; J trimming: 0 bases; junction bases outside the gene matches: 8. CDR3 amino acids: CASSWGGLVYQETQYF. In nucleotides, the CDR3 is TGTGCCAGCAGCTGGGGGGGACTGGTGTACCAAGAGACCCAGTACTTC.

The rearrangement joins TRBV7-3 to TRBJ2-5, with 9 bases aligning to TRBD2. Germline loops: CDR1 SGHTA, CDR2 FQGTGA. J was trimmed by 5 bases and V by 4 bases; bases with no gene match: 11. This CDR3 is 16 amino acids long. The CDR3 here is CASSSQNLAGKETQYF. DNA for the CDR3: TGTGCCAGCAGCTCGCAAAATCTAGCGGGGAAGGAGACCCAGTACTTC.

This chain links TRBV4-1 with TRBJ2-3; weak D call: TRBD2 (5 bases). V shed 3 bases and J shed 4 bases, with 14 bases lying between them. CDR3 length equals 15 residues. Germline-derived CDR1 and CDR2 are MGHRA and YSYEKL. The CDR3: CASSQRAVKSDTQYF. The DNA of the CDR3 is TGCGCCAGCAGCCAGCGGGCAGTTAAGTCAGATACGCAGTATTTT.

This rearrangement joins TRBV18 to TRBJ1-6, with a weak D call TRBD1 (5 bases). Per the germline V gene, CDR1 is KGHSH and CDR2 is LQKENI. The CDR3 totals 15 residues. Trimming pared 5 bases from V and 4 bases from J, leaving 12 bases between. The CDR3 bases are TGTGCCAGCTCAGTTCGACAGTCTTATAATTCACCCCTCCACTTT. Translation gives CASSVRQSYNSPLHF.

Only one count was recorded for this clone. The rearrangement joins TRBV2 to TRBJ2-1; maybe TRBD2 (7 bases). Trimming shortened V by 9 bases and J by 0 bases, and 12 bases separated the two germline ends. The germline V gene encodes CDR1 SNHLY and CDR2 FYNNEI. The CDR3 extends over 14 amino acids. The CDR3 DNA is TGTGCCAGGGGGGGGCCTTCCTCCTACAATGAGCAGTTCTTC. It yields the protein CARGGPSSYNEQFF.

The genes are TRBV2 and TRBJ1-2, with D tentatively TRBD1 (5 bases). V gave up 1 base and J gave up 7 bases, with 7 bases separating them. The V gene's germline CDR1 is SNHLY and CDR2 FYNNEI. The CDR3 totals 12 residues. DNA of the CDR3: TGTGCCAGCAGTGAAGAGGGGATTGGCTACACCTTC. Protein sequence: CASSEEGIGYTF.

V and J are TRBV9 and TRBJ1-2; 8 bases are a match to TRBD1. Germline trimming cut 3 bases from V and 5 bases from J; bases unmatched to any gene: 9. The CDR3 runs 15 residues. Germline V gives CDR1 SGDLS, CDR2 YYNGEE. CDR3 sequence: CASSGPGTGTYGYTF. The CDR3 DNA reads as TGTGCCAGCAGCGGACCCGGGACAGGTACTTATGGCTACACCTTC.

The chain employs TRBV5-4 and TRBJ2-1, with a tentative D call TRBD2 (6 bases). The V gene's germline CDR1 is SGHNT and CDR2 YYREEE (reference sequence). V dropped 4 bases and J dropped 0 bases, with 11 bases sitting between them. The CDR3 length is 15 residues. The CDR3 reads CASSPGLSSYNEQFF. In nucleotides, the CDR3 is TGTGCCAGCAGCCCGGGACTGAGCTCCTACAATGAGCAGTTCTTC.

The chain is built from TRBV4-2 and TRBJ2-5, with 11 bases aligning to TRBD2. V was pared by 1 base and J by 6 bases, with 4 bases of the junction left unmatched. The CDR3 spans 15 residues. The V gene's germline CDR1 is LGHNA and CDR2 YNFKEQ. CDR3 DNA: TGTGCCAGCAGCCAAGGTTCTAGCGGGGGGCAGACCCAGTACTTC. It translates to CASSQGSSGGQTQYF.

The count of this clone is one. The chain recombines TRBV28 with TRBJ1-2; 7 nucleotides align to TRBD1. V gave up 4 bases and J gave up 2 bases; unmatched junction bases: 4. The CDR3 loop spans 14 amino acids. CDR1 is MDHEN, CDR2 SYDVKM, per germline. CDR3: CASSSDRLNYGYTF. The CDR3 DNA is TGTGCCAGCAGTTCGGACAGGCTGAACTATGGCTACACCTTC.

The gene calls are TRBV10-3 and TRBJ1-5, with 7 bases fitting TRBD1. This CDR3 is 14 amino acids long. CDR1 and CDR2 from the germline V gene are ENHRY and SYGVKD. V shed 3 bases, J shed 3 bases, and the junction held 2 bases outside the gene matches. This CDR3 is CAISEGGFNQPQHF. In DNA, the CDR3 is TGTGCCATCAGTGAAGGGGGCTTCAATCAGCCCCAGCATTTT.

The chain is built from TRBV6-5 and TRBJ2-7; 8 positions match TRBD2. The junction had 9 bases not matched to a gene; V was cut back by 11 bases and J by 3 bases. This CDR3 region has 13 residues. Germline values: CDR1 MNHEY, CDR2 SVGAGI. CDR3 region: CASQRGGDYEQYF. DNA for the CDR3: TGTGCCTCTCAACGGGGGGGGGACTACGAGCAGTACTTC.

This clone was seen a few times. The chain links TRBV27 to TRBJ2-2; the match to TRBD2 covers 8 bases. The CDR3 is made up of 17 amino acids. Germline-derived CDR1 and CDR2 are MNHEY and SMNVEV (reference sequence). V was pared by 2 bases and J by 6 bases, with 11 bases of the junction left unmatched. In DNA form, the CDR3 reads TGTGCCAGCAGTTTACCTCCCGGACGCGGGAGGTCCGGGGAGCTGTTTTTT. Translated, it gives CASSLPPGRGRSGELFF.

This CDR3 is CASRADRVHEQYF. The CDR3 bases are TGTGCCAGCAGAGCAGACAGGGTCCACGAGCAGTACTTC. The rearrangement joins TRBV6-5 to TRBJ2-7, with 7 bases fitting TRBD1. The CDR3 has 13 amino acids. The ends lost 6 bases at V and 5 bases at J; junction bases unmatched: 7. Per the germline V gene, CDR1 is MNHEY and CDR2 is SVGAGI.

The CDR3 spells CASSGGTSMITDTQYF. In DNA form, the CDR3 reads TGTGCCAGCAGCGGTGGGACTAGCATGATAACAGATACGCAGTATTTT. J is TRBJ2-3 and V is TRBV5-6; 9 bases fit TRBD2. J lost 3 bases, V lost 4 bases, and 9 bases had no gene match. The CDR3 spans 16 residues. CDR1 is SGHDT, CDR2 YYEEEE, per germline. The variable domain in full, with the rest retrieved from reference TRBV5-6 and TRBJ2-3, is DAGVTQSPTHLIKTRGQQVTLRCSPKSGHDTVSWYQQALGQGPQFIFQYYEEEERQRGNFPDRFSGHQFPNYSSELNVNALLLGDSALYLCASSGGTSMITDTQYFGPGTRLTVL.

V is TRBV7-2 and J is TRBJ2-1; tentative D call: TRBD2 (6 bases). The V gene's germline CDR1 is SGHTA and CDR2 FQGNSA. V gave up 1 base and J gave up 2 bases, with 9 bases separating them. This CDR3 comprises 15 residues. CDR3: CASSLDGSPYNEQFF. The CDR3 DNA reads TGTGCCAGCAGCTTAGACGGGAGCCCCTACAATGAGCAGTTCTTC.